This T cell receptor beta chain emerged from a study of blood T cells in healthy people across ages. Germline V gene lookup returns CDR1 SGHTA and CDR2 FQGNSA. Trimming shortened V by 1 base and J by 2 bases, and 8 bases separated the two germline ends. The CDR3 length is 14 residues. This clonotype has a count of ten or more. A second PCR of about 7 to 11 cycles used a sample-barcoded 5' primer and a J-beta primer mix. From the 5' RACE reads, TCRdb called clonotypes with MiXCR, one entry per CDR3 protein. The table has 1.5 million to 2 million distinct CDR3 sequences, approximately 40% seen once. This chain uses TRBV7-2 with TRBJ1-1, with D hard to call. What was sequenced was blood. This TCR came from a human donor in good health. The CDR3 DNA reads as TGTGCCAGCAGCTTAGTCCTCCTAAACACTGAAGCTTTCTTT. Protein product: CASSLVLLNTEAFF.